The sequence of this T cell receptor beta chain was determined in a study of OX40 agonist ivuxolimab in advanced cancers. The CDR3 consists of 17 residues. The V and J ends lost 4 bases and 4 bases, in that order; junction bases with no gene match: 9. This table comes from immunoSEQ multiplex PCR, and its TCRdb copy is limited to in-frame clones, with some not included. The sample consists of more than 20,000 clones, 85% to 90% of them appearing once. As to this clone: Its antigen is unknown.

Study-level points and caveats: Clones of CD4+ and CD8+ blood T cells grew by week 6 at doses of 0.1 to 3.0 mg/kg.

This chain connects TRBV23-1 to TRBJ1-3; 11 positions match TRBD1. TRBV23-1 is an ORF, and what it does is uncertain. The source material was CD4+ or CD8+ T cells sorted from blood, sampled in a trial of the OX40 agonist ivuxolimab. The TCR originated in an adult with an advanced solid tumor such as melanoma, head and neck, liver or kidney cancer. The CDR3 DNA reads as TGCGCCAGCAGTCGGGGGCAGGACAGGGGGCTCGGAAACACCATATATTTT. Translated, it gives CASSRGQDRGLGNTIYF.